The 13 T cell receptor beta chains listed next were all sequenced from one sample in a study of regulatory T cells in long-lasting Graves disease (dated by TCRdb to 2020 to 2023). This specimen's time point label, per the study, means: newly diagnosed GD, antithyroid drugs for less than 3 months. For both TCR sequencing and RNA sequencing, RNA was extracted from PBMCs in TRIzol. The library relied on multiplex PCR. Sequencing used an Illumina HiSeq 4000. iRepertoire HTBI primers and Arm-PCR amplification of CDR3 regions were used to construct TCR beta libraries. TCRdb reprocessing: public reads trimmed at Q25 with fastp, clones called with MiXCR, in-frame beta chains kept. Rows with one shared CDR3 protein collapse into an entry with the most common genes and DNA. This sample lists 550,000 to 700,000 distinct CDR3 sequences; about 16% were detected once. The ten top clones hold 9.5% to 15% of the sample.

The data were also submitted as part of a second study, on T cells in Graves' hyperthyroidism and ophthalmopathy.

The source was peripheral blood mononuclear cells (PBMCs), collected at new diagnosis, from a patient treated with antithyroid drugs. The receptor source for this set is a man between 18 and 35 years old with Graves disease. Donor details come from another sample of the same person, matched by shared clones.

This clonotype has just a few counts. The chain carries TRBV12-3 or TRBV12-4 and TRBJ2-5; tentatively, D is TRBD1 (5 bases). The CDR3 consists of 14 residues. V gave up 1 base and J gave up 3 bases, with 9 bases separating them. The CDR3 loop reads CASSLVAREETQYF. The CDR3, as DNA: TGTGCCAGCAGTTTAGTAGCCAGGGAAGAGACCCAGTACTTC.

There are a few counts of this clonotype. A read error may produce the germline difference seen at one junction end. CDR3 DNA: TGTGCCAGCAGTGACCGTGGGGGTGGAGGAAACTATGACTACACCTTC. It is translated as CASSDRGGGGNYDYTF. The chain employs TRBV2 and TRBJ1-2, with D possibly TRBD1 on 5 matching bases. The CDR3 is 16 residues long. The germline CDR1 and CDR2 sequences are SNHLY and FYNNEI.

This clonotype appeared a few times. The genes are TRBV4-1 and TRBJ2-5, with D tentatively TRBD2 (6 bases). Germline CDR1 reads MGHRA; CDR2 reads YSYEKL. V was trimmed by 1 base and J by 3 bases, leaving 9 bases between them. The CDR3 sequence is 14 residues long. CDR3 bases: TGCGCCAGCAGCCAAGTTGGAGGGGAAGAGACCCAGTACTTC. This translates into CASSQVGGEETQYF.

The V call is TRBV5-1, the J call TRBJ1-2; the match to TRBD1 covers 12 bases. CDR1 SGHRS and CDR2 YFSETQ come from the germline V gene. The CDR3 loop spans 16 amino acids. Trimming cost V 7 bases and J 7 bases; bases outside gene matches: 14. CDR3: CASVSNPGQGAFGYTF. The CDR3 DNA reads TGCGCCAGCGTCTCAAATCCGGGACAGGGGGCGTTTGGCTACACCTTC. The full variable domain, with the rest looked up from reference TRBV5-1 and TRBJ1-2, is KAGVTQTPRYLIKTRGQQVTLSCSPISGHRSVSWYQQTPGQGLQFLFEYFSETQRNKGNFPGRFSGRQFSNSRSEMNVSTLELGDSALYLCASVSNPGQGAFGYTFGSGTRLTVV.

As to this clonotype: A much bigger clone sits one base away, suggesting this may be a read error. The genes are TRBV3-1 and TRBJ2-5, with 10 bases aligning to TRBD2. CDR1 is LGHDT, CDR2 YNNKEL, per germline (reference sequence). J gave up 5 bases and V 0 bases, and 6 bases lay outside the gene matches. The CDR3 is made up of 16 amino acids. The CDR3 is CASSQDASGSGETQYF. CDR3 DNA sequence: TGTGCCAGCAGCCAAGACGCTAGCGGGAGTGGGGAGACCCAGTACTTC.

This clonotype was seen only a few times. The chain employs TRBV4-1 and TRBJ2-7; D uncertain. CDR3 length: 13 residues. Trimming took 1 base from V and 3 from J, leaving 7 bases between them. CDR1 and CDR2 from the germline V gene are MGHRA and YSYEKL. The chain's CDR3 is CASSQAPSYEQYF. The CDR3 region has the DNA TGCGCCAGCAGCCAAGCGCCCAGCTACGAGCAGTACTTC.

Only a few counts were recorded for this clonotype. The DNA for the CDR3 is TGTGCCAGCAGCGTAGGGACTAGCGGGAGGATTGATGAGCAGTTCTTC. The encoded protein is CASSVGTSGRIDEQFF. J is TRBJ2-1 and V is TRBV9; 14 bases match TRBD2. This CDR3 spans 16 amino acids. V was clipped by 0 bases and J by 8 bases; unmatched bases: 4. In germline, CDR1 is SGDLS, CDR2 YYNGEE. The full variable domain, with the rest looked up from reference TRBV9 and TRBJ2-1, is DSGVTQTPKHLITATGQRVTLRCSPRSGDLSVYWYQQSLDQGLQFLIQYYNGEERAKGNILERFSAQQFPDLHSELNLSSLELGDSALYFCASSVGTSGRIDEQFFGPGTRLTVL.

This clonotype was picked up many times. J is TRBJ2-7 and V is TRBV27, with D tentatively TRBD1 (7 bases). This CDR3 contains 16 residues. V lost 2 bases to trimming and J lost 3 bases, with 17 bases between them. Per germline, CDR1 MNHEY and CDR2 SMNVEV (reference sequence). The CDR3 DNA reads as TGTGCCAGCAGTTTAGACAGGGACTCTTACTACTACGAGCAGTACTTC. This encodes CASSLDRDSYYYEQYF.

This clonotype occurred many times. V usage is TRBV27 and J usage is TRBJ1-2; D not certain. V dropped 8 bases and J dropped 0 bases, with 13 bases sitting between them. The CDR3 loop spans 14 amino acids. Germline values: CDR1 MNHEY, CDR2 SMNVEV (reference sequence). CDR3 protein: CASSGRSANYGYTF. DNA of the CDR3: TGTGCCAGCTCCGGGCGGTCCGCTAACTATGGCTACACCTTC.

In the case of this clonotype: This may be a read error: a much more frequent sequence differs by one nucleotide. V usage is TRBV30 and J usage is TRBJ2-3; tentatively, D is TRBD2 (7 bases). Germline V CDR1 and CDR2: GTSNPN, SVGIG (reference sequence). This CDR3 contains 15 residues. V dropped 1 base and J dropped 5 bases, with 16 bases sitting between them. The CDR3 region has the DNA TGTGCCTGGAGTGAGGGGGAGGGAAAGGGAGATACGCAGTATTTT. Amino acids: CAWSEGEGKGDTQYF.

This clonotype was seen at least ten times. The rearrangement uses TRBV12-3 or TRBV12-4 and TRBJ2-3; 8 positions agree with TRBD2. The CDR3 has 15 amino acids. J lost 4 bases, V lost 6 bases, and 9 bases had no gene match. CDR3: CASRRSSGRADTQYF. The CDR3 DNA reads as TGTGCCAGCAGAAGGTCTAGCGGGCGGGCAGATACGCAGTATTTT.

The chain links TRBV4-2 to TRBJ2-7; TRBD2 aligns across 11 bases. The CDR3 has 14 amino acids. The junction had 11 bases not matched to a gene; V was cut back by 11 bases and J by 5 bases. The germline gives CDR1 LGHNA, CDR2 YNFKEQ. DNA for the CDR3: TGTGCCCGTAGCGGGAGGGCCGCGGAGAACGAGCAGTACTTC. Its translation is CARSGRAAENEQYF.

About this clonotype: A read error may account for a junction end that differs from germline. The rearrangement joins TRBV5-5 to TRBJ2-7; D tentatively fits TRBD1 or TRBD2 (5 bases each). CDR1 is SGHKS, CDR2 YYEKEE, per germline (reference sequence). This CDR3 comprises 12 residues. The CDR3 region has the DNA TGTGCCAGCAGCTCGGGACCTCTAGAGCAGCACTTC. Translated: CASSSGPLEQHF.